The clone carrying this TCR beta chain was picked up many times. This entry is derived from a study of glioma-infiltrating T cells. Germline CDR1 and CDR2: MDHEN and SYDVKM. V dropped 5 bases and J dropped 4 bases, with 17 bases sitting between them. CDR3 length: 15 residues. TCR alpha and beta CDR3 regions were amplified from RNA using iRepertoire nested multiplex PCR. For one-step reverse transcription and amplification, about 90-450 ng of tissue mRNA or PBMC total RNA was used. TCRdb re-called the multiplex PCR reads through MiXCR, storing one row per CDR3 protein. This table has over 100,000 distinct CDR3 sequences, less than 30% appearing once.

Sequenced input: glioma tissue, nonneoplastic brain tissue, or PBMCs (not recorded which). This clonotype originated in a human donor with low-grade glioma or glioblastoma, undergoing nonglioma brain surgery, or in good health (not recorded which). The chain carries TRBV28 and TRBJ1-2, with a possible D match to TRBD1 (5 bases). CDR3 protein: CASSPPGQGGYGYTF. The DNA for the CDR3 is TGTGCCAGCAGTCCCCCAGGGCAGGGCGGCTATGGCTACACCTTC.